These 21 T cell receptor beta chains came from one sample sequenced in a study of PD-1 blockade in classical Hodgkin lymphoma. All trial patients relapsed after autologous stem cell transplantation. TCRdb keeps only in-frame clones here, not all; method: immunoSEQ multiplex PCR. This sample carries about 53,000 clones, 65% to 85% of them seen once, and the ten largest clones take 15% to 20%. This material consisted of peripheral blood mononuclear cells (PBMCs), taken at baseline. All receptors derive from a human donor with classical Hodgkin lymphoma.

This chain uses TRBV10-3 with TRBJ2-7; 8 bases match TRBD1. V dropped 3 bases and J dropped 2; count of bases not matched to a gene: 3. In germline, CDR1 is ENHRY, CDR2 SYGVKD. The CDR3 covers 14 residues. The CDR3 coding sequence is TGTGCCATCAGTGACAGGGGGCAAACCTACGAGCAGTACGTC. Residues: CAISDRGQTYEQYV.

This chain links TRBV5-1 with TRBJ2-3, with 9 bases that match TRBD1. The V gene's germline CDR1 is SGHRS and CDR2 YFSETQ. V was pared by 0 bases and J by 1 base, with 6 bases of the junction left unmatched. The CDR3 is 17 amino acids. The CDR3 region has the DNA TGCGCCAGCAGCTTGGGGGACAGGGAGGAGGGCACAGATACGCAGTATTTT. Translation: CASSLGDREEGTDTQYF.

The chain recombines TRBV5-4 with TRBJ2-4, with TRBD1 matching over 9 bases. Losses at the gene ends were 0 bases for V and 0 bases for J; bases not matched to a gene: 4. CDR1 and CDR2 (germline): SGHNT, YYREEE (reference sequence). The CDR3 extends over 17 amino acids. CDR3 sequence (DNA): TGTGCCAGCAGCTTGGGAGTGGACAGGGGAGCCAAAAACATTCAGTACTTC. It is translated as CASSLGVDRGAKNIQYF.

This clone appeared once. The sample contains more than one DNA sequence encoding this CDR3. The chain recombines TRBV19 with TRBJ2-3; D unclear. V was pared by 5 bases and J by 1 base, with 13 bases between. Germline V gene data show CDR1 as LNHDA and CDR2 as SQIVND (reference sequence). This CDR3 has 15 residues. CDR3 sequence (DNA): TGTGCCAGTAGTTATGGAAGGAAGGGCACAGATACGCAGTATTTT. Translation gives CASSYGRKGTDTQYF.

This chain joins TRBV14 and TRBJ1-1; the D is unclear. The CDR3 has 13 amino acids. Trimming stripped 1 base from V and 10 bases from J, with 13 bases between. Per germline, CDR1 SGHDN and CDR2 FVKESK. As DNA, the CDR3 is TGTGCCAGCAGCCAAGTGACCAAATTGCCAGCTTTCTTT. This gives the protein CASSQVTKLPAFF. Drawing the rest from reference TRBV14 and TRBJ1-1, the complete variable domain is EAGVTQFPSHSVIEKGQTVTLRCDPISGHDNLYWYRRVMGKEIKFLLHFVKESKQDESGMPNNRFLAERTGGTYSTLKVQPAELEDSGVYFCASSQVTKLPAFFGQGTRLTVV.

V usage is TRBV11-3 and J usage is TRBJ2-2; no clear D gene. The CDR3 sequence is 14 residues long. Germline CDR1 reads SGHNT; CDR2 reads YENEEA. The germline V and J ends were trimmed by 0 bases and 4 bases, with 6 bases remaining between them. CDR3 coding DNA: TGTGCCAGCAGCTTAGATTACGGCACCGGGGAGCTGTTTTTT. Amino acids: CASSLDYGTGELFF.

V gene TRBV30 combines with J gene TRBJ1-2, with D possibly being TRBD1 (6 bases). Germline CDR1 and CDR2: GTSNPN and SVGIG (reference sequence). V lost 2 bases and J lost 4, with 11 bases in between. The CDR3 loop spans 13 amino acids. For the CDR3, the DNA is TGTGCCTGGAGTTGGGTCAGGGGCTATGGCTACACCTTC. Residues: CAWSWVRGYGYTF. The full variable domain, in which reference TRBV30 and TRBJ1-2 provide the parts outside the CDR3, is SQTIHQWPATLVQPVGSPLSLECTVEGTSNPNLYWYRQAAGRGLQLLFYSVGIGQISSEVPQNLSASRPQDRQFILSSKKLLLSDSGFYLCAWSWVRGYGYTFGSGTRLTVV.

The chain employs TRBV5-1 and TRBJ2-2, with D possibly matching TRBD2 (6 bases). V dropped 3 bases and J dropped 3 bases, with 36 bases sitting between them. Germline CDR1 and CDR2: SGHRS and YFSETQ. The CDR3 extends over 23 amino acids. The CDR3 spells CASSSPTPDNLTSEGHYTGELFF. As DNA, the CDR3 is TGCGCCAGCAGCTCCCCAACCCCTGACAACCTCACGTCGGAGGGTCATTACACCGGGGAGCTGTTTTTT.

The CDR3 here is CASSQAMGSNQPQHF. The CDR3 DNA sequence: TGCGCCAGCAGCCAAGCAATGGGTAGCAATCAGCCCCAGCATTTT. The chain recombines TRBV4-3 with TRBJ1-5; D gene unclear. CDR3 size: 15 residues. Germline V gene lookup returns CDR1 LGHNA and CDR2 YSLEER. Trimming cost V 1 base and J 0 bases, with 7 bases left between them.

The chain carries TRBV10-3 and TRBJ2-6; D is unresolved. CDR3 size: 14 residues. V was cut by 3 bases and J by 4 bases, with 7 bases left in between. Germline CDR1 reads ENHRY; CDR2 reads SYGVKD. The CDR3 is CAISDSRGANVLTF. CDR3 DNA sequence: TGTGCCATCAGTGACAGTCGGGGGGCCAACGTCCTGACTTTC.

The V call is TRBV10-2, the J call TRBJ2-2, with 7 bases lining up with TRBD2. V was pared by 0 bases and J by 0 bases, with 7 bases of the junction left unmatched. This CDR3 region has 18 residues. Germline CDR1 WSHSY, CDR2 SAAADI. DNA of the CDR3: TGCGCCAGCAGTGAGTCGTTTCTAGCGGAGGCGAACACCGGGGAGCTGTTTTTT. Amino acids: CASSESFLAEANTGELFF.

The chain couples TRBV30 to TRBJ2-7; D is uncertain. The CDR3 runs 14 residues. The germline V gene encodes CDR1 GTSNPN and CDR2 SVGIG (reference sequence). V lost 3 bases and J lost 0, with 12 bases in between. The CDR3 sequence is CAWSVGWSSYEQYF. DNA of the CDR3: TGTGCCTGGAGCGTCGGTTGGAGCTCCTACGAGCAGTACTTC.

This chain joins TRBV13 and TRBJ2-1, with D possibly being TRBD2 (5 bases). Looked up from germline, CDR1 is PRHDT and CDR2 is FYEKMQ (reference sequence). The CDR3 totals 14 residues. Trimming stripped 3 bases from V and 7 bases from J, with 13 bases between. The CDR3 DNA follows: TGTGCCAGCAGCTTCAGCGGCCGTCCGAATGAGCAGTTCTTC. The encoded protein is CASSFSGRPNEQFF.

The chain combines TRBV7-9 with TRBJ2-2, with TRBD2 matching 8 bases. The junction had 5 bases not matched to a gene; V was cut back by 3 bases and J by 5 bases. The CDR3 contains 15 residues. Germline V gene data show CDR1 as SEHNR and CDR2 as FQNEAQ (reference sequence). CDR3 in DNA: TGTGCCAGCAGCTTGATATCTAGCGGGACCGGGGAGCTGTTTTTT. Translation gives CASSLISSGTGELFF.

The V and J genes are TRBV6-6 and TRBJ2-2; D unclear. The V end lost 6 bases, the J end lost 4 bases, and 12 bases lay between the germline ends. The CDR3 extends over 14 amino acids. CDR1 is MNHNY and CDR2 is SVGAGI in the germline V gene (reference sequence). CDR3 amino acids: CASSPPYRTGELFF. In nucleotides, the CDR3 is TGTGCCAGCAGCCCTCCTTATCGCACCGGGGAGCTGTTTTTT.

V and J are TRBV5-4 and TRBJ1-3; D is ambiguous. The V gene lost 3 bases and the J gene lost 6 bases, with 13 bases spanning the gap. This CDR3 spans 14 amino acids. The V gene's germline CDR1 is SGHNT and CDR2 YYREEE (reference sequence). The CDR3 bases are TGTGCCAGCAGCTCCCGTGGCCGGCAAAACACCATATATTTT. It codes for CASSSRGRQNTIYF.

The chain couples TRBV11-3 to TRBJ2-5, with 9 bases identical to TRBD1. V gave up 4 bases and J gave up 5 bases; unmatched junction bases: 11. This CDR3 has 16 residues. CDR1 and CDR2 from the germline V gene are SGHNT and YENEEA. CDR3 DNA sequence: TGTGCCAGCAGCTCCCGGGACAGGGTAGGAGGGGAGACCCAGTACTTC. Protein sequence: CASSSRDRVGGETQYF.

A few counts support this clone. V is TRBV6-5 and J is TRBJ1-5, with 11 bases identical to TRBD1. Germline CDR1 and CDR2: MNHEY and SVGAGI. V lost 6 bases to trimming and J lost 6 bases; unmatched junction nucleotides: 4. CDR3 length: 14 residues. The CDR3 DNA is TGTGCCAGCAGGCGGACAGGGGGCGGTCAGCCCCAGCATTTT. Amino acid sequence: CASRRTGGGQPQHF.

The CDR3 reads CSVGPGNYGYTF. CDR3 in DNA: TGCAGCGTTGGCCCAGGAAACTATGGCTACACCTTC. The chain joins TRBV29-1 to TRBJ1-2; D is undetermined. Trimming stripped 4 bases from V and 2 bases from J, with 8 bases between. The CDR3 length is 12 residues. CDR1 and CDR2 (germline): SQVTM, ANQGSEA.

The gene calls are TRBV11-3 and TRBJ1-4; TRBD1 is a possible D gene (6 bases). Trimming stripped 5 bases from V and 7 bases from J, with 11 bases between. CDR3 length: 13 residues. Germline V gene sequence: CDR1 SGHNT, CDR2 YENEEA. The CDR3 loop is CASSPGTPEKLFF. The CDR3 DNA reads TGTGCCAGCAGCCCCGGGACACCTGAAAAACTGTTTTTT.

The chain carries TRBV11-3 and TRBJ2-7, with D hard to call. The germline gives CDR1 SGHNT, CDR2 YENEEA. V dropped 5 bases and J dropped 2 bases, with 16 bases sitting between them. CDR3 length equals 15 residues. Here the CDR3 reads CASSAPSLGTYEQYF. The CDR3 coding sequence is TGTGCCAGCAGCGCACCCTCGCTGGGTACCTACGAGCAGTACTTC.